Below are 30 T cell receptor beta chains sequenced from a single sample in a study of T cell responses to AZD1222 COVID-19 vaccine. The assay was immunoSEQ multiplex PCR, and TCRdb's table has in-frame clones only and misses some. Of about 110,000 clones listed, roughly 90% are singletons. The material was peripheral blood, obtained 28 days after the second AZD1222 dose. The receptors come from an adult who received the AZD1222 COVID-19 vaccine.

V is TRBV3-1 (or the pseudogene TRBV3-2) and J is TRBJ2-7; 9 bases map to TRBD2. The CDR3 sequence is 17 residues long. The V gene end was trimmed by 0 bases and the J gene end by 4 bases; junction bases not matched to a gene: 10. Germline CDR1 and CDR2: LGHDT and YNNKEL (reference sequence). The CDR3 loop reads CASSQERGGRAWYEQYF. The CDR3 DNA reads TGTGCCAGCAGCCAAGAGAGGGGCGGGAGGGCATGGTACGAGCAGTACTTC.

This chain joins TRBV6-5 and TRBJ2-7, with 9 bases fitting TRBD2. The CDR3 runs to 13 residues. Germline V gene sequence: CDR1 MNHEY, CDR2 SVGAGI. With 10 bases clipped from V and 2 bases from J, the junction kept 6 bases outside the gene matches. CDR3 loop: CATYSGSPYEQYF. DNA for the CDR3: TGTGCCACGTATAGCGGGAGTCCCTACGAGCAGTACTTC.

Here the CDR3 reads CASSQLAGETNTQYF. DNA for the CDR3: TGTGCCAGCAGCCAACTAGCGGGGGAAACAAATACGCAGTATTTT. J is TRBJ2-3 and V is TRBV2; 11 bases fit TRBD2. The germline gives CDR1 SNHLY, CDR2 FYNNEI. The CDR3 totals 15 residues. The J segment lost 7 bases and the V segment lost 6 bases, leaving 9 bases of the junction unmatched.

The gene calls are TRBV7-9 and TRBJ2-5; the match to TRBD1 covers 8 bases. This CDR3 contains 16 residues. J was trimmed by 2 bases and V by 4 bases; bases with no gene match: 9. The germline V gene encodes CDR1 SEHNR and CDR2 FQNEAQ (reference sequence). The CDR3 sequence is CASSSGDRTHQETQYF. The CDR3, as DNA: TGTGCCAGCAGCTCGGGGGACAGGACCCATCAAGAGACCCAGTACTTC.

The chain uses TRBV18 and TRBJ2-2; D possibly corresponds to TRBD2 (5 bases). CDR3 length: 14 residues. Trimming left V 0 bases short and J 5 bases short, with 7 bases between. Germline CDR1 is KGHSH and CDR2 is LQKENI. This CDR3 reads CASSPPTGTGELFF. Written as DNA, the CDR3 is TGTGCCAGCTCACCACCAACGGGGACCGGGGAGCTGTTTTTT.

The V call is TRBV6-5, the J call TRBJ2-1, with D perhaps TRBD1 (7 bases). Trimming removed 2 bases at V and 9 bases at J, with 11 bases between. This CDR3 spans 13 amino acids. Germline loops: CDR1 MNHEY, CDR2 SVGAGI. Here the CDR3 reads CASSYPGGGEQFF. Here the CDR3 DNA reads TGTGCCAGCAGTTACCCAGGGGGAGGTGAGCAGTTCTTC.

The CDR3 DNA sequence: TGCGCCAGCAGCCCTGGGGGGGACCCTGGAAACACCATATATTTT. Protein product: CASSPGGDPGNTIYF. The rearrangement uses TRBV5-1 and TRBJ1-3; the D gene is possibly TRBD1 (5 bases). Between the trimmed V and J ends, which lost 4 bases and 2 bases, there was a span of 13 bases. The germline CDR1 and CDR2 sequences are SGHRS and YFSETQ. CDR3 length equals 15 residues.

This clone was counted once. V usage is TRBV15 and J usage is TRBJ1-4; TRBD1 is a possible D gene (5 bases). Germline V CDR1 and CDR2: LNHNV, YYDKDF (reference sequence). This CDR3 is 17 amino acids long. V lost 0 bases and J lost 3, with 14 bases in between. This chain's CDR3 is CATSRDLWGDPNEKLFF. The CDR3 DNA is TGTGCCACCAGCAGAGATCTATGGGGGGACCCTAATGAAAAACTGTTTTTT.

V is TRBV28 and J is TRBJ1-5, with no clear D. Trimming left V 6 bases short and J 4 bases short, with 13 bases between. In germline, CDR1 is MDHEN, CDR2 SYDVKM. The CDR3 is 14 residues long. CDR3 DNA: TGTGCCAGCAGGCTTTTTACAGAAAATCAGCCCCAGCATTTT. This codes for CASRLFTENQPQHF.

This rearrangement joins TRBV4-1 to TRBJ1-1; perhaps TRBD1 as D (5 bases). CDR1 and CDR2 from the germline V gene are MGHRA and YSYEKL. V was shortened by 6 bases and J by 4 bases, with 21 bases between the two germline ends. CDR3 length: 16 residues. Written as DNA, the CDR3 is TGCGCCAGCAGGGAGGGCAGGGACCTAGTGGGCACTGAAGCTTTCTTT. It yields the protein CASREGRDLVGTEAFF.

V gene TRBV6-4 combines with J gene TRBJ1-2; weak D call: TRBD1 (5 bases). The CDR3 contains 12 residues. Germline CDR1 and CDR2: MRHNA and SNTAGT. Between the trimmed V and J ends, which lost 3 bases and 8 bases, there was a span of 10 bases. CDR3 amino acids: CASSDSGRGYTF. The CDR3 DNA is TGTGCCAGCAGTGATTCAGGGAGAGGCTACACCTTC.

The chain links TRBV7-8 to TRBJ2-1; 10 nucleotides match TRBD2. This CDR3 comprises 16 residues. V lost 4 bases and J lost 4; bases outside the gene matches: 7. Looked up from germline, CDR1 is SGHVS and CDR2 is FQNEAQ. DNA of the CDR3: TGTGCCAGCAGCTCTTCTAGCGGGAGAGTATACAATGAGCAGTTCTTC. Translated, it gives CASSSSSGRVYNEQFF. Variable domain in full (rest from reference TRBV7-8 and TRBJ2-1): GAGVSQSPRYKVAKRGQDVALRCDPISGHVSLFWYQQALGQGPEFLTYFQNEAQLDKSGLPSDRFFAERPEGSVSTLKIQRTQQEDSAVYLCASSSSSGRVYNEQFFGPGTRLTVL.

The rearrangement links TRBV2 to TRBJ2-4, with D possibly being TRBD2 (7 bases). Germline V gene data show CDR1 as SNHLY and CDR2 as FYNNEI. The CDR3 consists of 13 residues. With 4 bases removed from V and 9 bases from J, the gap between germline ends came to 13 bases. The CDR3 nucleotides are TGTGCCAGCAGTGTAGGGGAGGGGGGCATTCAGTACTTC. Its translation: CASSVGEGGIQYF.

Concerning this clone itself: Other DNA sequences in the sample encode the same CDR3. V gene TRBV4-1 combines with J gene TRBJ2-1; the D is unclear. Looked up from germline, CDR1 is MGHRA and CDR2 is YSYEKL. The CDR3 loop spans 13 amino acids. Trimming removed 1 base at V and 7 bases at J, with 8 bases between. The CDR3 region has the DNA TGCGCCAGCAGCCAAGTAGGCTCTAATGAGCAGTTCTTC. Translation gives CASSQVGSNEQFF.

CDR3 residues: CASSSPGQFYGYTF. CDR3 nucleotides: TGTGCCAGCAGTTCACCGGGACAGTTCTATGGCTACACCTTC. The J gene is TRBJ1-2, the V gene TRBV6-5; 7 bases line up with TRBD1. Germline assignment: CDR1 MNHEY and CDR2 SVGAGI. The ends lost 4 bases at V and 4 bases at J; junction bases unmatched: 6. The CDR3 is made up of 14 amino acids.

The chain couples TRBV19 to TRBJ2-7, with D hard to call. In germline, CDR1 is LNHDA, CDR2 SQIVND (reference sequence). The V and J ends lost 3 bases and 4 bases respectively, with 10 bases between them. The CDR3 consists of 13 residues. The CDR3 DNA reads as TGTGCCAGTAGTATGCCTCCTCTTTACGAGCAGTACTTC. Its translation is CASSMPPLYEQYF.

The chain has TRBV3-1 (or the pseudogene TRBV3-2) and TRBJ1-2; D uncertain. This CDR3 has 14 residues. V was shortened by 3 bases and J by 2 bases, with 10 bases between the two germline ends. In germline, CDR1 is LGHDT, CDR2 YNNKEL (reference sequence). CDR3 in amino acids: CASSQEQQNYGYTF. DNA of the CDR3: TGTGCCAGCAGCCAGGAACAACAGAACTATGGCTACACCTTC.

J is TRBJ2-5 and V is TRBV27; no definite D call. This CDR3 is 15 amino acids long. Trimming took off 0 bases at V and 0 bases at J, with 8 bases between the two ends. The germline V gene encodes CDR1 MNHEY and CDR2 SMNVEV (reference sequence). The CDR3 DNA reads as TGTGCCAGCAGTTTATCTTGGTGGAACCAAGAGACCCAGTACTTC. Translated, it gives CASSLSWWNQETQYF.

The chain links TRBV18 to TRBJ1-5; a possible D gene is TRBD1 (6 bases). CDR3 length: 15 amino acids. The ends were cut back, 2 bases at V and 1 base at J, with 9 bases in the middle. The germline gives CDR1 KGHSH, CDR2 LQKENI. The CDR3 loop reads CASSPSDRSNQPQHF. DNA of the CDR3: TGTGCCAGCTCACCATCCGACAGGAGCAATCAGCCCCAGCATTTT.

This chain uses TRBV3-1 (or the pseudogene TRBV3-2) with TRBJ1-2; D gene ambiguous. In germline, CDR1 is LGHDT, CDR2 YNNKEL (reference sequence). V was pared by 0 bases and J by 6 bases, with 14 bases between. The CDR3 is 15 amino acids. CDR3 loop: CASSQDSGWTDGYTF. CDR3 nucleotide sequence: TGTGCCAGCAGCCAAGATAGTGGATGGACTGATGGCTACACCTTC.

The J gene is TRBJ1-5, the V gene TRBV5-4, with D possibly TRBD1 on 5 matching bases. The V gene's germline CDR1 is SGHNT and CDR2 YYREEE (reference sequence). V lost 2 bases to trimming and J lost 1 base, with 10 bases between them. CDR3 size: 15 residues. This CDR3 is CASSFGGTSNQPQHF. CDR3 nucleotides: TGTGCCAGCAGCTTTGGGGGTACGAGCAATCAGCCCCAGCATTTT.

The genes are TRBV28 and TRBJ1-5; D might be TRBD1 (5 bases). Germline values: CDR1 MDHEN, CDR2 SYDVKM. V lost 4 bases, J lost 1 base, and 11 bases lay in between. CDR3 length: 15 residues. CDR3 nucleotides: TGTGCCAGCAGTTCCCAGGGTGGGAGCAATCAGCCCCAGCATTTT. It codes for CASSSQGGSNQPQHF.

This chain uses TRBV4-1 with TRBJ1-1; D not resolved. This CDR3 spans 14 amino acids. Trimming cost V 3 bases and J 7 bases, with 15 bases left between them. CDR1 MGHRA and CDR2 YSYEKL come from the germline V gene. For the CDR3, the DNA is TGCGCCAGCAGCCAGACGGGCTTTGCGGATGAAGCTTTCTTT. The encoded protein is CASSQTGFADEAFF.

The chain has TRBV5-4 and TRBJ1-2, with TRBD1 as a possible D gene (6 bases). The germline gives CDR1 SGHNT, CDR2 YYREEE (reference sequence). The CDR3 consists of 13 residues. The ends were cut back, 4 bases at V and 4 bases at J, with 11 bases in the middle. The CDR3 loop is CASSGQSLYGYTF. The CDR3 nucleotides are TGTGCCAGCAGCGGACAGAGTCTCTATGGCTACACCTTC.

The rearrangement joins TRBV6-5 to TRBJ2-1, with D perhaps matching TRBD1 or TRBD2 (5 bases each). Germline V CDR1 and CDR2: MNHEY, SVGAGI. V lost 7 bases and J 6 bases, leaving 13 bases between the germline ends. The CDR3 has 13 residues. The CDR3: CASTQGESNEQFF. For the CDR3, the DNA is TGTGCCAGCACCCAGGGAGAAAGCAATGAGCAGTTCTTC.

V is TRBV11-3 and J is TRBJ2-5; D unresolved. CDR1 SGHNT and CDR2 YENEEA come from the germline V gene. This CDR3 is built from 12 residues. V was shortened by 5 bases and J by 5 bases, with 9 bases between the two germline ends. In DNA, the CDR3 is TGTGCCAGCAGCGCCGAGTTGGAGACCCAGTACTTC. Translating gives CASSAELETQYF.

The V call is TRBV30, the J call TRBJ2-1; D is uncertain. The CDR3 has 14 amino acids. Trimming stripped 3 bases from V and 8 bases from J, with 17 bases between. CDR1 is GTSNPN and CDR2 is SVGIG in the germline V gene (reference sequence). The chain's CDR3 is CAWSRLPRGDEQFF. The CDR3 region has the DNA TGTGCCTGGAGCAGACTGCCTCGAGGTGATGAGCAGTTCTTC.

The count of this clone is one. V is TRBV6-6 and J is TRBJ1-3; D unclear. V was trimmed by 6 bases and J by 4 bases, leaving 10 bases between them. The CDR3 is 13 amino acids. Germline V CDR1 and CDR2: MNHNY, SVGAGI (reference sequence). The CDR3 DNA is TGTGCCAGCAGACCATATAAGGGAAACACCATATATTTT. Translation: CASRPYKGNTIYF.

With regard to this clone: This same CDR3 is encoded by further DNA sequences in the sample. V gene TRBV5-1 combines with J gene TRBJ1-4, with a weak D call TRBD1 (6 bases). Germline loops: CDR1 SGHRS, CDR2 YFSETQ. This CDR3 has 15 amino acids. Trimming took 4 bases from V and 0 from J, leaving 10 bases between them. CDR3 bases: TGCGCCAGCAGCGAGGAGGGGGCAACTAATGAAAAACTGTTTTTT. This gives the protein CASSEEGATNEKLFF. Supplemented by reference TRBV5-1 and TRBJ1-4, the full variable domain reads KAGVTQTPRYLIKTRGQQVTLSCSPISGHRSVSWYQQTPGQGLQFLFEYFSETQRNKGNFPGRFSGRQFSNSRSEMNVSTLELGDSALYLCASSEEGATNEKLFFGSGTQLSVL.

CDR3 protein: CASSWTAGTDTQYF. In DNA, the CDR3 is TGTGCCAGCAGCTGGACCGCTGGCACAGATACGCAGTATTTT. The J gene is TRBJ2-3, the V gene TRBV5-8, with no clear D. CDR1 SGHTS and CDR2 YDEGEE come from the germline V gene. The length of the CDR3 is 14 residues. Trimming stripped 3 bases from V and 1 base from J, with 9 bases between. The full variable domain, with the rest looked up from reference TRBV5-8 and TRBJ2-3, is EAGVTQSPTHLIKTRGQQATLRCSPISGHTSVYWYQQALGLGLQFLLWYDEGEERNRGNFPPRFSGRQFPNYSSELNVNALELEDSALYLCASSWTAGTDTQYFGPGTRLTVL.